This T cell receptor beta chain was captured in a study of cytomegalovirus exposure and HLA in healthy donors. Amplification used 60 Vbeta primers and 13 Jbeta primers. TCRdb keeps only in-frame clones here, not all; method: immunoSEQ multiplex PCR. The sample includes over 80,000 clones, 73% of them seen just once. Trimming took 7 bases from V and 4 from J; bases not matched to a gene: 5. The CDR3 consists of 13 residues. The germline V gene has CDR1 PRHDT and CDR2 FYEKMQ (reference sequence). The chain uses TRBV13 and TRBJ2-5; 8 nucleotides align to TRBD2. This TCR came from a man aged 40-55 years in good health and CMV-seronegative. The source material was PBMCs. The CDR3 sequence: CASIPRGGETQYF. The DNA for the CDR3 is TGTGCCAGCATCCCCCGGGGGGGAGAGACCCAGTACTTC. Full variable domain (outside the CDR3, taken from reference TRBV13 and TRBJ2-5): AAGVIQSPRHLIKEKRETATLKCYPIPRHDTVYWYQQGPGQDPQFLISFYEKMQSDKGSIPDRFSAQQFSDYHSELNMSSLELGDSALYFCASIPRGGETQYFGPGTRLLVL.